The clone carrying this T cell receptor beta chain was picked up one time. As for treatment: preoperative locoregional IRX-2 cytokine immunotherapy. This phase Ib study tested locoregional IRX-2 cytokine immunotherapy given before surgery. V shed 4 bases and J shed 6 bases, with 11 bases lying between them. Germline CDR1 SGHRS, CDR2 YFSETQ. CDR3 size: 14 residues. The sample belongs to a study of preoperative IRX-2 immunotherapy in early breast cancer. Method: immunoSEQ multiplex PCR; TCRdb's copy keeps in-frame clones and lacks some. The sample lists some 19,000 clones; about 82% were seen once. This receptor was taken from a human donor with breast cancer. The V call is TRBV5-1, the J call TRBJ1-6; the D is unclear. The starting material was lymph node tissue, obtained after IRX-2 immunotherapy. DNA of the CDR3: TGCGCCAGCAGCACCGAGCGTCTTAATTCACCCCTCCACTTT. This translates into CASSTERLNSPLHF.